One sample yielded the 31 T cell receptor beta chains listed below, sequenced in a study of identical twins. TCRdb called the 5' RACE reads again in MiXCR, with one record for every CDR3 protein. The sample carries about 280,000 distinct CDR3 sequences, around 8.8% recorded once. The data were also submitted as part of a second study, on yellow fever vaccine responses in identical twins.

Specimen: memory (CD45RO+) T cells sorted from blood. Source of these receptors: a woman aged 18-35 years in good health.

In its sample, this clonotype was seen a few times. This chain uses TRBV7-9 with TRBJ2-2, with TRBD2 as a possible D gene (6 bases). This CDR3 has 15 residues. Germline V lookup: CDR1 SEHNR, CDR2 FQNEAQ (reference sequence). V lost 5 bases, J lost 7 bases, and 17 bases lay in between. CDR3 in amino acids: CASSAVGGVIGELFF. CDR3 nucleotide sequence: TGTGCCAGCAGCGCTGTGGGGGGAGTGATCGGGGAGCTGTTTTTT.

This clonotype was seen a handful of times. The chain combines TRBV29-1 with TRBJ2-2; 8 bases are shared with TRBD1. This CDR3 spans 14 amino acids. Germline V gene lookup returns CDR1 SQVTM and CDR2 ANQGSEA. With V trimmed by 6 bases and J by 4 bases, 7 bases remained unmatched. This chain's CDR3 is CSVRTGTSTGELFF. DNA of the CDR3: TGCAGCGTCCGGACAGGGACATCCACCGGGGAGCTGTTTTTT.

This chain joins TRBV5-1 and TRBJ2-5, with 9 bases lining up with TRBD1. The CDR3 covers 14 residues. The germline gives CDR1 SGHRS, CDR2 YFSETQ. J gave up 9 bases and V 4 bases, and 10 bases lay outside the gene matches. The CDR3, as DNA: TGCGCCAGCAGCCTAAAGGGACAGGGAACGGCCCAGTACTTC. It translates to CASSLKGQGTAQYF.

There are many counts of this clonotype. CDR3 in amino acids: CASSPPSGSFGEQFF. For the CDR3, the DNA is TGTGCCAGCTCACCACCGAGCGGGAGCTTCGGTGAGCAGTTCTTC. The V call is TRBV18, the J call TRBJ2-1; 8 bases map to TRBD2. The CDR3 sequence is 15 residues long. CDR1 is KGHSH and CDR2 is LQKENI in the germline V gene. Trimming cost V 0 bases and J 9 bases; bases outside gene matches: 7.

This clonotype has more than one count but fewer than ten. CDR3 protein: CASNPAARTDTQYF. The CDR3 coding sequence is TGTGCCAGCAACCCAGCGGCGCGCACAGATACGCAGTATTTT. This sequence joins TRBV2 and TRBJ2-3; maybe TRBD2 (5 bases). CDR3 length equals 14 residues. Trimming pared 7 bases from V and 1 base from J, leaving 12 bases between. CDR1 and CDR2 from the germline V gene are SNHLY and FYNNEI.

This chain connects TRBV29-1 to TRBJ2-3; no clear D gene. The length of the CDR3 is 13 residues. The germline gives CDR1 SQVTM, CDR2 ANQGSEA. The V and J ends lost 4 bases and 2 bases respectively, with 10 bases between them. In DNA form, the CDR3 reads TGCAGCGTTGTTAGGCCGATCACAGATACGCAGTATTTT. Translating it yields CSVVRPITDTQYF.

This clonotype was recorded at least ten times. J is TRBJ2-3 and V is TRBV6-2 or TRBV6-3, with a possible D match to TRBD1 (5 bases). Germline V CDR1 and CDR2: MNHEY, SVGEGT. V lost 6 bases and J 2 bases, leaving 12 bases between the germline ends. The CDR3 has 14 amino acids. The CDR3 nucleotides read TGTGCCAGCAGCCAACAGGAGACCACAGATACGCAGTATTTT. Translating it yields CASSQQETTDTQYF.

This clonotype was observed a few times. The V and J genes are TRBV5-1 and TRBJ2-5; TRBD2 matches at 11 bases. Trimming removed 0 bases from V and 2 bases from J; junction bases left unmatched: 6. The CDR3 consists of 17 residues. Germline loops: CDR1 SGHRS, CDR2 YFSETQ. The CDR3 coding sequence is TGCGCCAGCAGCTTGGCCCCTAGCGGGGGGCCGCAAGAGACCCAGTACTTC. It codes for CASSLAPSGGPQETQYF.

This clonotype was observed a few times. The rearrangement uses TRBV28 and TRBJ2-7; 10 nucleotides agree with TRBD2. The CDR3 runs 15 residues. The V gene's germline CDR1 is MDHEN and CDR2 SYDVKM. V shed 6 bases and J 4 bases; nucleotides not matched to a gene: 9. CDR3 in DNA: TGTGCCAGCAGCACGCTGGGACTAGCGTTATACGAGCAGTACTTC. Protein: CASSTLGLALYEQYF.

This clonotype showed up just once. It may be a read error: a sequence one base away is much more abundant. This chain joins TRBV15 and TRBJ2-1; 8 nucleotides agree with TRBD2. The CDR3 runs 13 residues. Germline V gene sequence: CDR1 LNHNV, CDR2 YYDKDF (reference sequence). The CDR3 protein is CATTGGPVDEKFF. CDR3 coding DNA: TGTGCCACCACGGGAGGGCCGGTAGATGAGAAGTTCTTC.

This clonotype has only a few counts. The chain's CDR3 is CASSQGDGRRETQYF. The CDR3 region has the DNA TGTGCCAGCAGCCAAGGGGACGGCCGGCGGGAGACCCAGTACTTC. The chain couples TRBV3-1 to TRBJ2-5, with D possibly being TRBD1 or TRBD2 (5 bases each). The length of the CDR3 is 15 residues. Trimming stripped 1 base from V and 5 bases from J, with 14 bases between. Germline V lookup: CDR1 LGHDT, CDR2 YNNKEL (reference sequence).

The chain uses TRBV18 and TRBJ2-3; 14 positions match TRBD2. Germline CDR1 reads KGHSH; CDR2 reads LQKENI. The length of the CDR3 is 17 residues. J gave up 2 bases and V 3 bases, and 4 bases lay outside the gene matches. The CDR3 DNA follows: TGTGCCAGCTCACCCCGGACTAGCGGGGGGAACACAGATACGCAGTATTTT. It codes for CASSPRTSGGNTDTQYF. The whole variable domain, filled in from reference TRBV18 and TRBJ2-3, reads NAGVMQNPRHLVRRRGQEARLRCSPMKGHSHVYWYRQLPEEGLKFMVYLQKENIIDESGMPKERFSAEFPKEGPSILRIQQVVRGDSAAYFCASSPRTSGGNTDTQYFGPGTRLTVL.

The chain employs TRBV12-5 and TRBJ2-7; weak D call: TRBD1 (5 bases). The CDR3 runs to 13 residues. CDR1 is LGHNT and CDR2 is FRNRAP in the germline V gene. The V end lost 1 base, the J end lost 3 bases, and 7 bases lay between the germline ends. In nucleotides, the CDR3 is TGTGCTAGTGGTTTGGGACAGAGCTACGAGCAGTACTTC. Translated: CASGLGQSYEQYF.

The rearrangement links TRBV11-2 to TRBJ2-5, with no clear D. The germline V gene has CDR1 SGHAT and CDR2 FQNNGV. CDR3 length: 13 amino acids. V gave up 3 bases and J gave up 5 bases, with 10 bases separating them. The CDR3, as DNA: TGTGCCAGCAGCTTTTCAGGTCGCGAGACCCAGTACTTC. This sequence encodes CASSFSGRETQYF.

This clonotype has just a few counts. The chain couples TRBV9 to TRBJ2-1, with D possibly TRBD2 on 5 matching bases. V lost 1 base, J lost 9 bases, and 8 bases lay in between. The CDR3 covers 12 residues. From germline, CDR1 is SGDLS and CDR2 YYNGEE. CDR3 DNA: TGTGCCAGCAGCGTACCCCGGGGTGAGCAGTTCTTC. It specifies CASSVPRGEQFF.

This clonotype was counted only a few times. The rearrangement uses TRBV7-8 and TRBJ2-3; 9 bases map to TRBD1. V dropped 4 bases and J dropped 0; count of bases not matched to a gene: 8. The CDR3 length is 17 residues. In germline, CDR1 is SGHVS, CDR2 FQNEAQ. The CDR3 spells CASSSNRDRVSTDTQYF. CDR3 DNA sequence: TGTGCCAGCAGCTCCAACCGGGACAGGGTTAGCACAGATACGCAGTATTTT.

This sequence joins TRBV10-3 and TRBJ1-3, with D unresolved. CDR1 is ENHRY, CDR2 SYGVKD, per germline. Trimming left V 0 bases short and J 0 bases short, with 6 bases between. The CDR3 length is 15 residues. The CDR3 region is CAISESTYSGNTIYF. In nucleotides, the CDR3 is TGTGCCATCAGTGAGTCGACCTACTCTGGAAACACCATATATTTT.

This clonotype was seen a handful of times. The chain uses TRBV28 and TRBJ2-2; no clear D. Trimming took 6 bases from V and 7 from J, leaving 12 bases between them. The CDR3 is 13 residues long. Per the germline V gene, CDR1 is MDHEN and CDR2 is SYDVKM. The CDR3 loop reads CASRGFLGGELFF. CDR3 in DNA: TGTGCCAGCAGGGGGTTTTTGGGCGGGGAGCTGTTTTTT.

This clonotype was detected ten times or more. The chain carries TRBV10-3 and TRBJ2-3, with TRBD1 identical over 10 bases. The junction had 1 base not matched to a gene; V was cut back by 6 bases and J by 4 bases. Germline V gives CDR1 ENHRY, CDR2 SYGVKD. The CDR3 contains 13 residues. The CDR3 bases are TGTGCCATCAGAGGACAGGGGGCAGATACGCAGTATTTT. It translates to CAIRGQGADTQYF.

V and J are TRBV2 and TRBJ1-5; D is perhaps TRBD1 (6 bases). The CDR3 is 16 residues long. Trimming took off 0 bases at V and 3 bases at J, with 12 bases between the two ends. Germline loops: CDR1 SNHLY, CDR2 FYNNEI. Here the CDR3 reads CASSEAHAGVNQPQHF. CDR3 nucleotides: TGTGCCAGCAGTGAAGCGCATGCAGGGGTCAATCAGCCCCAGCATTTT.

This clonotype was seen many times. At one end, the junction sequence differs from germline, possibly due to a read error. The V gene is TRBV12-3 or TRBV12-4, the J gene TRBJ1-6; D uncertain. The CDR3 runs 14 residues. In DNA, the CDR3 is TGTGCCAGCACTTTACGGAGGAATAATTCACCCCTCCACTTT. Its protein is CASTLRRNNSPLHF.

This clonotype was seen repeatedly, ten times or more. The chain uses TRBV12-3 or TRBV12-4 and TRBJ2-1, with 8 bases identical to TRBD2. V shed 6 bases, J shed 4 bases, and the junction held 8 bases outside the gene matches. The CDR3 covers 15 residues. The CDR3 here is CASSPSGGRYNEQFF. DNA for the CDR3: TGTGCCAGCAGCCCCTCGGGCGGGAGGTACAATGAGCAGTTCTTC.

The chain combines TRBV11-2 with TRBJ2-1, with TRBD1 matching over 11 bases. Germline values: CDR1 SGHAT, CDR2 FQNNGV. The CDR3 consists of 18 residues. V lost 5 bases to trimming and J lost 7 bases; unmatched junction nucleotides: 16. In nucleotides, the CDR3 is TGTGCCAGCAGCGCGCGAACCCCTGGACAGGGGGCGAGGAATGAGCAGTTCTTC. This encodes CASSARTPGQGARNEQFF.

This clonotype was seen at least ten times. This chain links TRBV6-2 or TRBV6-3 with TRBJ2-2; TRBD2 matches at 7 bases. Germline values: CDR1 MNHEY, CDR2 SVGEGT. CDR3 length: 16 amino acids. Trimming removed 5 bases from V and 3 bases from J; junction bases left unmatched: 9. CDR3 nucleotides: TGTGCCAGCAGTACGGGACTATCGACCTACACCGGGGAGCTGTTTTTT. It yields the protein CASSTGLSTYTGELFF.

The genes are TRBV6-5 and TRBJ2-1; D ambiguous. Germline V gene sequence: CDR1 MNHEY, CDR2 SVGAGI. The CDR3 totals 17 residues. V lost 2 bases to trimming and J lost 0 bases, with 14 bases between them. Here the CDR3 reads CASSYTTYSSSYNEQFF. The CDR3 bases are TGTGCCAGCAGTTACACAACCTATTCCAGCTCCTACAATGAGCAGTTCTTC.

Many counts were recorded for this clonotype. This chain uses TRBV5-1 with TRBJ2-3; 9 nucleotides agree with TRBD2. Germline trimming cut 1 base from V and 2 bases from J; bases unmatched to any gene: 11. The CDR3 consists of 18 residues. Germline CDR1 reads SGHRS; CDR2 reads YFSETQ. The CDR3 spells CASSLTILAGLTTDTQYF. CDR3 in DNA: TGCGCCAGCAGCTTGACCATTCTAGCGGGGCTCACCACAGATACGCAGTATTTT.

This chain uses TRBV6-1 with TRBJ2-6; no reliable D call. Germline CDR1 is MNHNS and CDR2 is SASEGT. With 2 bases removed from V and 4 bases from J, the gap between germline ends came to 9 bases. This CDR3 is built from 15 residues. The CDR3 DNA sequence: TGTGCCAGCAGTGAAAGAAGGGTCGGGGCCAACGTCCTGACTTTC. This encodes CASSERRVGANVLTF.

CDR3 in DNA: TGCAGTGCTAGAGCCCCCGGACAGGGCTATGGCTACACCTTC. It encodes CSARAPGQGYGYTF. This sequence joins TRBV20-1 and TRBJ1-2, with 8 positions matching TRBD1. The germline V gene has CDR1 DFQATT and CDR2 SNEGSKA (reference sequence). This CDR3 contains 14 residues. The ends lost 1 base at V and 4 bases at J; junction bases unmatched: 5.

The chain is built from TRBV2 and TRBJ2-7; either TRBD1 or TRBD2 may fit D (6 bases each). CDR1 SNHLY and CDR2 FYNNEI come from the germline V gene. This CDR3 is 12 amino acids long. The V end lost 6 bases, the J end lost 6 bases, and 12 bases lay between the germline ends. CDR3 amino acids: CASRLQGGEQYV. The CDR3 nucleotides are TGTGCCAGCAGACTACAGGGAGGCGAGCAGTACGTC.

This clonotype was recorded many times. The DNA for the CDR3 is TGTGCCAGCAGCCCCCGACAGGTTTCCTCACCCCTCCACTTT. It codes for CASSPRQVSSPLHF. This rearrangement joins TRBV7-9 to TRBJ1-6; D may be TRBD1 (6 bases). The length of the CDR3 is 14 residues. CDR1 SEHNR and CDR2 FQNEAQ come from the germline V gene (reference sequence). V was cut by 5 bases and J by 10 bases, with 15 bases left in between.

The V and J genes are TRBV2 and TRBJ1-1; D is uncertain. The length of the CDR3 is 12 residues. Germline-derived CDR1 and CDR2 are SNHLY and FYNNEI. The V end was cut by 7 bases, the J end by 4 bases, with 10 bases between. The CDR3 is CASISEGTEAFF. In nucleotides, the CDR3 is TGTGCCAGCATCAGCGAGGGCACTGAAGCTTTCTTT.